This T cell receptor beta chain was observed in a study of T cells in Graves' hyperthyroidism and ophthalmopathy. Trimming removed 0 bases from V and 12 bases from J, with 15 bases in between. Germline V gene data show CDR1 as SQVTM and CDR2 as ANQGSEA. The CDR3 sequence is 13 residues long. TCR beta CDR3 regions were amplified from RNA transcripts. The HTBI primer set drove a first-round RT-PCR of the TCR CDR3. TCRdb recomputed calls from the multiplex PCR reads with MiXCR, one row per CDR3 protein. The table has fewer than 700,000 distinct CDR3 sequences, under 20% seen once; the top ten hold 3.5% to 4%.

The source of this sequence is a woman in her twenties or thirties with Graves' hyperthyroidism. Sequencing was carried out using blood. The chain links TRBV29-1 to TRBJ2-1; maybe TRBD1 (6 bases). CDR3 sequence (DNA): TGCAGCGTTGAAGACCTCAAACAGGGCCGGCAGTTCTTC. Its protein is CSVEDLKQGRQFF.